These 24 T cell receptor beta chains originate from one sample sequenced in a study of OX40 agonist ivuxolimab in advanced cancers. Libraries were prepared by immunoSEQ multiplex PCR; TCRdb keeps only in-frame clonotypes and omits some of them. The sample consists of just under 95,000 clones, more than 75% of them appearing once. The specimen comprised CD4+ or CD8+ T cells sorted from blood, sampled in a trial of the OX40 agonist ivuxolimab. These receptors were obtained from an adult with an advanced solid tumor such as melanoma, head and neck, liver or kidney cancer.

This clone came up once. V and J are TRBV5-6 and TRBJ2-5, with D maybe TRBD1 (6 bases). Trimming removed 4 bases at V and 4 bases at J, with 14 bases between. The length of the CDR3 is 14 residues. Germline values: CDR1 SGHDT, CDR2 YYEEEE. The CDR3 is CASSVSHRAETQYF. CDR3 DNA sequence: TGTGCCAGCAGCGTATCCCACAGGGCAGAGACCCAGTACTTC.

This chain uses TRBV15 with TRBJ1-5; a possible D gene is TRBD1 (5 bases). The V end was cut by 2 bases, the J end by 4 bases, with 12 bases between. CDR1 is LNHNV and CDR2 is YYDKDF in the germline V gene (reference sequence). CDR3 length: 15 residues. The CDR3 DNA is TGTGCCACCAGCAGACCTGGTGGGGGTAATCAGCCCCAGCATTTT. Translated: CATSRPGGGNQPQHF.

V gene TRBV10-3 combines with J gene TRBJ1-3, with D tentatively TRBD1 (6 bases). Per germline, CDR1 ENHRY and CDR2 SYGVKD. V dropped 0 bases and J dropped 3 bases, with 9 bases sitting between them. CDR3 length equals 15 residues. CDR3 protein: CAISESGGGGNTIYF. The CDR3 bases are TGTGCCATCAGTGAGTCAGGGGGTGGTGGAAACACCATATATTTT.

The rearrangement links TRBV7-2 to TRBJ1-3; weak D call: TRBD1 (5 bases). Germline V gives CDR1 SGHTA, CDR2 FQGNSA. This CDR3 is built from 18 residues. The V end lost 5 bases, the J end lost 0 bases, and 20 bases lay between the germline ends. The CDR3 sequence is CASSLPGGPGHSGNTIYF. In DNA, the CDR3 is TGTGCCAGCAGCCTTCCAGGAGGGCCAGGGCACTCTGGAAACACCATATATTTT.

The rearrangement joins TRBV18 to TRBJ1-2, with D tentatively TRBD1 (6 bases). Trimming took 2 bases from V and 4 from J, leaving 8 bases between them. From germline, CDR1 is KGHSH and CDR2 LQKENI. The CDR3 contains 13 residues. This CDR3 reads CASSPGRGYGYTF. The CDR3 DNA is TGTGCCAGCTCACCAGGCAGGGGCTATGGCTACACCTTC.

The chain carries TRBV7-9 and TRBJ1-2; no definite D call. Germline-derived CDR1 and CDR2 are SEHNR and FQNEAQ (reference sequence). This CDR3 is 13 amino acids long. The V and J ends lost 1 base and 6 bases respectively, with 9 bases between them. CDR3 sequence (DNA): TGTGCCAGCAGCTTAGTTAGCCGGGATGGCTACACCTTC. It translates to CASSLVSRDGYTF.

The genes are TRBV18 and TRBJ1-3; D not certain. V lost 0 bases and J 2 bases, leaving 14 bases between the germline ends. The CDR3 length is 17 residues. Looked up from germline, CDR1 is KGHSH and CDR2 is LQKENI. The CDR3 coding sequence is TGTGCCAGCTCACCACCCCTCGAATCCGGGCCTGGAAACACCATATATTTT. It yields the protein CASSPPLESGPGNTIYF. The whole variable domain, remainder taken from reference TRBV18 and TRBJ1-3, is NAGVMQNPRHLVRRRGQEARLRCSPMKGHSHVYWYRQLPEEGLKFMVYLQKENIIDESGMPKERFSAEFPKEGPSILRIQQVVRGDSAAYFCASSPPLESGPGNTIYFGEGSWLTVV.

J is TRBJ1-1 and V is TRBV7-9; D is perhaps TRBD1 (6 bases). Germline V gene lookup returns CDR1 SEHNR and CDR2 FQNEAQ (reference sequence). V lost 3 bases to trimming and J lost 6 bases, with 14 bases between them. The CDR3 length is 14 residues. CDR3 in amino acids: CASSFPGAAPEAFF. The CDR3 DNA reads as TGTGCCAGCAGCTTCCCGGGGGCGGCGCCTGAAGCTTTCTTT. Complete variable domain (other parts from reference TRBV7-9 and TRBJ1-1): DTGVSQNPRHKITKRGQNVTFRCDPISEHNRLYWYRQTLGQGPEFLTYFQNEAQLEKSRLLSDRFSAERPKGSFSTLEIQRTEQGDSAMYLCASSFPGAAPEAFFGQGTRLTVV.

This rearrangement joins TRBV7-2 to TRBJ2-7; 7 bases are a match to TRBD1. Germline-derived CDR1 and CDR2 are SGHTA and FQGNSA. This CDR3 comprises 15 residues. With V trimmed by 1 base and J by 1 base, 4 bases remained unmatched. CDR3 residues: CASSLVPGGSYEQYF. The CDR3 DNA is TGTGCCAGCAGCTTAGTTCCAGGGGGATCCTACGAGCAGTACTTC.

The chain couples TRBV11-3 to TRBJ1-3; D is unresolved. Germline V gene sequence: CDR1 SGHNT, CDR2 YENEEA. The CDR3 is 16 residues long. The V and J ends lost 1 base and 0 bases respectively, with 10 bases between them. This CDR3 is CASSLAGRSSGNTIYF. CDR3 bases: TGTGCCAGCAGCTTAGCGGGCAGGTCCTCTGGAAACACCATATATTTT.

The chain carries TRBV2 and TRBJ1-4; D remains unclear. There are 15 residues in the CDR3. Trimming shortened V by 7 bases and J by 0 bases, and 12 bases separated the two germline ends. Per the germline V gene, CDR1 is SNHLY and CDR2 is FYNNEI. DNA for the CDR3: TGTGCCAGCAATGGGGTGAGCACAACTAATGAAAAACTGTTTTTT. This gives the protein CASNGVSTTNEKLFF.

The DNA of the CDR3 is TGTGCCAGCAGTTCGGGGGGAGCCAGCTACGAGCAGTACTTC. Translation gives CASSSGGASYEQYF. The chain recombines TRBV28 with TRBJ2-7, with 7 bases identical to TRBD2. J gave up 3 bases and V 4 bases, and 6 bases lay outside the gene matches. Germline lookup yields CDR1 MDHEN and CDR2 SYDVKM. This CDR3 spans 14 amino acids. Complete variable domain (other parts from reference TRBV28 and TRBJ2-7): DVKVTQSSRYLVKRTGEKVFLECVQDMDHENMFWYRQDPGLGLRLIYFSYDVKMKEKGDIPEGYSVSREKKERFSLILESASTNQTSMYLCASSSGGASYEQYFGPGTRLTVT.

J is TRBJ2-2 and V is TRBV19; no clear D. The CDR3 extends over 12 amino acids. Germline V gives CDR1 LNHDA, CDR2 SQIVND (reference sequence). Trimming cost V 9 bases and J 0 bases, with 5 bases left between them. The CDR3 nucleotides read TGTGCCAGCCTGACGAACACCGGGGAGCTGTTTTTT. Translation gives CASLTNTGELFF.

The CDR3 DNA sequence: TGCGCCAGCAGCCAAGATGGTTACAATGAGCAGTTCTTC. This codes for CASSQDGYNEQFF. J is TRBJ2-1 and V is TRBV4-3; D is ambiguous. CDR1 is LGHNA, CDR2 YSLEER, per germline. CDR3 length: 13 residues. V dropped 0 bases and J dropped 4 bases, with 4 bases sitting between them.

The V call is TRBV19, the J call TRBJ1-2; no clear D gene. From germline, CDR1 is LNHDA and CDR2 SQIVND (reference sequence). The V gene lost 3 bases and the J gene lost 5 bases, with 28 bases spanning the gap. This CDR3 is built from 19 residues. CDR3 protein: CASSINRGSSVNPGYGYTF. As DNA, the CDR3 is TGTGCCAGTAGTATTAATCGTGGGTCTTCGGTCAATCCGGGGTATGGCTACACCTTC.

The chain recombines TRBV12-5 with TRBJ1-2, with 7 bases that match TRBD1. Germline trimming cut 5 bases from V and 5 bases from J; bases unmatched to any gene: 8. The CDR3 covers 14 residues. Looked up from germline, CDR1 is LGHNT and CDR2 is FRNRAP. CDR3: CASGATGWAYGYTF. The CDR3, as DNA: TGTGCTAGTGGTGCGACAGGGTGGGCTTATGGCTACACCTTC.

This sequence joins TRBV5-4 and TRBJ2-2; a weak D match, TRBD2 (6 bases). Germline loops: CDR1 SGHNT, CDR2 YYREEE (reference sequence). The ends were cut back, 5 bases at V and 5 bases at J, with 19 bases in the middle. This CDR3 is built from 16 residues. CDR3 loop: CASRALLVGGTGELFF. The CDR3 nucleotides are TGTGCCAGCAGGGCCTTACTGGTTGGGGGGACCGGGGAGCTGTTTTTT.

The V gene is TRBV19, the J gene TRBJ2-6; 7 nucleotides line up with TRBD2. The V gene's germline CDR1 is LNHDA and CDR2 SQIVND (reference sequence). V lost 8 bases, J lost 3 bases, and 7 bases stayed unmatched. This CDR3 region has 15 residues. The CDR3 nucleotides are TGTGCCAGTCAAGGGGAGGGGTATGGGGCCAACGTCCTGACTTTC. This encodes CASQGEGYGANVLTF.

The gene calls are TRBV19 and TRBJ2-2, with 11 positions matching TRBD1. This CDR3 contains 15 residues. V dropped 5 bases and J dropped 4; count of bases not matched to a gene: 3. CDR1 and CDR2 (germline): LNHDA, SQIVND (reference sequence). CDR3 in amino acids: CASSPDRGLTGELFF. For the CDR3, the DNA is TGTGCCAGTAGTCCGGACAGGGGGCTCACCGGGGAGCTGTTTTTT.

The rearrangement joins TRBV9 to TRBJ2-5, with 15 bases fitting TRBD2. J was trimmed by 4 bases and V by 3 bases; bases with no gene match: 4. Germline V gene lookup returns CDR1 SGDLS and CDR2 YYNGEE. This CDR3 is 16 amino acids long. CDR3 bases: TGTGCCAGCAGCGGAGGGACTAGCGGGGGGTCAGAGACCCAGTACTTC. Amino acid sequence: CASSGGTSGGSETQYF.

This rearrangement joins TRBV15 to TRBJ2-1, with TRBD2 identical over 9 bases. Germline V gene data show CDR1 as LNHNV and CDR2 as YYDKDF (reference sequence). The length of the CDR3 is 15 residues. Losses at the gene ends were 6 bases for V and 6 bases for J; bases not matched to a gene: 9. The CDR3 region is CATRIAGARGNEQFF. Here the CDR3 DNA reads TGTGCCACCAGGATAGCGGGGGCGAGGGGCAATGAGCAGTTCTTC.

V usage is TRBV19 and J usage is TRBJ2-1; weak D call: TRBD2 (5 bases). Trimming removed 5 bases from V and 6 bases from J, with 23 bases in between. Germline CDR1 reads LNHDA; CDR2 reads SQIVND (reference sequence). The CDR3 totals 17 residues. The CDR3 sequence: CASSLRPIGGSGNEQFF. In DNA, the CDR3 is TGTGCCAGTAGTCTTCGACCGATTGGCGGGTCCGGCAATGAGCAGTTCTTC.

The chain employs TRBV7-2 and TRBJ1-5, with 8 positions matching TRBD1. Trimming at V came to 6 bases and at J to 4 bases, leaving 11 bases not matched to a gene. This CDR3 spans 16 amino acids. Germline CDR1 and CDR2: SGHTA and FQGNSA. CDR3 bases: TGTGCCAGCAGTCATACGACAGGGGCTACTAATCAGCCCCAGCATTTT. Its translation: CASSHTTGATNQPQHF.

V is TRBV15 and J is TRBJ2-7; 10 positions match TRBD1. This CDR3 is 15 amino acids long. CDR1 is LNHNV, CDR2 YYDKDF, per germline (reference sequence). Germline trimming cut 8 bases from V and 2 bases from J; bases unmatched to any gene: 9. CDR3 sequence reads: CATGLAGTGAYEQYF. CDR3 DNA: TGTGCCACCGGGTTGGCCGGGACAGGGGCCTACGAGCAGTACTTC.